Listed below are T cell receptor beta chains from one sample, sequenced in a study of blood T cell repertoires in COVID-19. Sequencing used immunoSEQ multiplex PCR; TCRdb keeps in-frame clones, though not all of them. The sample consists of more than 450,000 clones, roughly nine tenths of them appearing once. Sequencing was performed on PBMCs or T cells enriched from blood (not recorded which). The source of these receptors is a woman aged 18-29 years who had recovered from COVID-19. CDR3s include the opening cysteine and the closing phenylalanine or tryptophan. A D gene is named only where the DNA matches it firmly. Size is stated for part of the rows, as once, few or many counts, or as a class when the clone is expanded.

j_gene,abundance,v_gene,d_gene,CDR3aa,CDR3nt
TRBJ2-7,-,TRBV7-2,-,CASSFREGKAYEQYF,TGTGCCAGCAGCTTCAGGGAAGGGAAAGCCTACGAGCAGTACTTC
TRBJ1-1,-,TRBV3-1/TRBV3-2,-,CASSPQGNTEAFF,TGTGCCAGCAGCCCACAGGGGAACACTGAAGCTTTCTTT
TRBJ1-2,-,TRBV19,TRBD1,CASSALPGQQTGGYTF,TGTGCCAGTAGTGCACTACCGGGACAGCAGACAGGAGGCTACACCTTC
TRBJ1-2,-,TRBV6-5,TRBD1,CASSPQGVGGYTF,TGTGCCAGCAGTCCACAGGGGGTAGGTGGCTACACCTTC
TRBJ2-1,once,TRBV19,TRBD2,CASSIGGGADEQFF,TGTGCCAGTAGTATAGGCGGGGGGGCTGATGAGCAGTTCTTC
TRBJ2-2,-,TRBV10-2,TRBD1,CASSDGQGENTGELFF,TGCGCCAGCAGTGACGGACAGGGCGAGAACACCGGGGAGCTGTTTTTT
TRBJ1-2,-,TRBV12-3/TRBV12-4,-,CASRERVSYGYTF,TGTGCCAGCAGGGAGAGGGTGAGCTATGGCTACACCTTC
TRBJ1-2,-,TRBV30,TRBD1,CAWGTGGFYGYTF,TGTGCCTGGGGGACAGGGGGCTTCTATGGCTACACCTTC
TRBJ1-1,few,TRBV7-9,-,CASSSKWPGDEAFF,TGTGCCAGCAGCTCTAAGTGGCCGGGGGATGAAGCTTTCTTT
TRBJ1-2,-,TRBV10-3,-,CAISGQTNYGYTF,TGTGCCATCAGTGGACAGACTAACTATGGCTACACCTTC
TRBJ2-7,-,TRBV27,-,CASSYSVRAISYEQYF,TGTGCCAGCAGTTATTCGGTAAGAGCCATCTCCTACGAGCAGTACTTC
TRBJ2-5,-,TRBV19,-,CASKEGRSGGTQYF,TGTGCCAGTAAAGAGGGCCGAAGCGGAGGTACCCAGTACTTC
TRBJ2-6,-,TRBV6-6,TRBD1,CASPRDRGPGANVLTF,TGTGCCAGCCCAAGGGACAGGGGGCCTGGGGCCAACGTCCTGACTTTC
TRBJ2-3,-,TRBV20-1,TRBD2,CSASEPLYDSGGPDTQYF,TGCAGTGCTAGTGAACCCCTATATGACAGCGGGGGACCGGATACGCAGTATTTT
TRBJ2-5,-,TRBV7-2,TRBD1,CASSLRQGPETQYF,TGTGCCAGCAGCTTAAGACAGGGCCCAGAGACCCAGTACTTC
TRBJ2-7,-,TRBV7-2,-,CASSRGGGYEQYF,TGTGCCAGCAGCAGGGGAGGGGGCTACGAGCAGTACTTC
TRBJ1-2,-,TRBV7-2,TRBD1,CASSRTGANYGYTF,TGTGCCAGCAGCCGCACAGGGGCGAACTATGGCTACACCTTC
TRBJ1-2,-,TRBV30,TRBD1,CAWSPSRTGERTF,TGTGCCTGGAGTCCTTCGCGGACAGGGGAAAGAACCTTC
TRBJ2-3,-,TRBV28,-,CASSARWVGADTQYF,TGTGCCAGCAGTGCCCGATGGGTGGGAGCAGATACGCAGTATTTT
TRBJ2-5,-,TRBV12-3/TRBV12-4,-,CASSIRLEETQYF,TGTGCCAGCAGTATACGACTAGAAGAGACCCAGTACTTC
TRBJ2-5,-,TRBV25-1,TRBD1,CASSEGQGYQETQYF,TGTGCCAGCAGTGAGGGACAGGGGTACCAAGAGACCCAGTACTTC
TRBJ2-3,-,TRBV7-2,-,CASSSSLGVTDTQYF,TGTGCCAGCAGCTCCTCTTTAGGGGTCACAGATACGCAGTATTTT
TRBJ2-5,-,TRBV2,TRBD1,CASSGSRTGIGETQYF,TGTGCCAGCAGTGGAAGTAGGACAGGGATTGGGGAGACCCAGTACTTC
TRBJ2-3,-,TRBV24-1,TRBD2,CATSDVGGAGDTQYF,TGTGCCACCAGTGATGTCGGGGGGGCCGGGGATACGCAGTATTTT
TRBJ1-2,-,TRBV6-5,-,CATESGFPYGYTF,TGTGCCACCGAATCAGGGTTCCCTTATGGCTACACCTTC
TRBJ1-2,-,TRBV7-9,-,CASSVTQVFYGYTF,TGTGCCAGCAGCGTCACGCAGGTTTTCTATGGCTACACCTTC
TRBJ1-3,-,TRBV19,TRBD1,CASSPRTGNGNTIYF,TGTGCCAGTAGTCCTCGGACAGGGAACGGAAACACCATATATTTT
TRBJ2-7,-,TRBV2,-,CASSVGPMGQYF,TGTGCCAGCAGTGTTGGGCCCATGGGGCAGTACTTC
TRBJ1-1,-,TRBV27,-,CASRLPGAEAFF,TGTGCCAGCAGGCTCCCAGGGGCTGAAGCTTTCTTT
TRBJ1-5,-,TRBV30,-,CAWQKKGISNQPQHF,TGTGCCTGGCAGAAAAAGGGGATAAGCAATCAGCCCCAGCATTTT
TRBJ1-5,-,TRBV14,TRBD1,CASSPGQGWSQPQHF,TGTGCCAGCAGCCCAGGACAGGGTTGGAGTCAGCCCCAGCATTTT
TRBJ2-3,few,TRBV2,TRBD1,CASRGTEGDTQYF,TGTGCCAGCAGGGGGACAGAAGGCGATACGCAGTATTTT
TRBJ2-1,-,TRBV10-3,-,CAISEGVRANEQFF,TGTGCCATCAGTGAAGGGGTAAGGGCCAATGAGCAGTTCTTC
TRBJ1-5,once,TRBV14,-,CASSQLIRNGNQPQHF,TGTGCCAGCAGCCAGCTAATAAGAAATGGCAATCAGCCCCAGCATTTT
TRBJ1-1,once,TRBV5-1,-,CASRGGAGENTEAFF,TGCGCCAGCAGGGGAGGGGCCGGAGAGAACACTGAAGCTTTCTTT
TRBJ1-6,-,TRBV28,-,CASSSRAPSSYNSPLHF,TGTGCCAGCAGTTCCAGGGCCCCGAGCTCCTATAATTCACCCCTCCACTTT
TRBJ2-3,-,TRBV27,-,CASSFQPPGVGTPSTDTQYF,TGTGCCAGCAGTTTCCAACCCCCAGGGGTGGGAACGCCTAGCACAGATACGCAGTATTTT
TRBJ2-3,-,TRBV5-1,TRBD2,CASGLAGGSSTDTQYF,TGCGCCAGCGGCCTAGCGGGGGGCTCGAGCACAGATACGCAGTATTTT
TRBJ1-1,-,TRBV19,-,CASSTFPNTEAFF,TGTGCCAGTAGTACCTTTCCGAACACTGAAGCTTTCTTT
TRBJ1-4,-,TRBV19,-,CASTETTSAEKLFF,TGTGCCAGTACCGAGACTACTAGTGCTGAAAAACTGTTTTTT
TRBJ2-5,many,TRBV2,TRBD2,CASLAPTSGGGETQYF,TGTGCCAGCTTAGCTCCGACTAGCGGGGGAGGGGAGACCCAGTACTTC
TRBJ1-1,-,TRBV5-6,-,CASRTREAMNTEAFF,TGTGCCAGCCGCACGAGGGAGGCCATGAACACTGAAGCTTTCTTT
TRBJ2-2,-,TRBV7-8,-,CASSLARLVFTGELFF,TGTGCCAGCAGCTTAGCGCGGCTGGTCTTCACCGGGGAGCTGTTTTTT
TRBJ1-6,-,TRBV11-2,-,CASSLGQTTPLHF,TGTGCCAGCAGCTTAGGGCAGACTACACCCCTCCACTTT
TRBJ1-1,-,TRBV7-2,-,CASSLVTANTEAFF,TGTGCCAGCAGCTTAGTGACAGCTAACACTGAAGCTTTCTTT
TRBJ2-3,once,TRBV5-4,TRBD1,CASSLRRQGGTDTQYF,TGTGCCAGCAGCTTGCGTCGACAGGGAGGCACAGATACGCAGTATTTT
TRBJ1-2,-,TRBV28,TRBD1,CASSLLGTGADYGYTF,TGTGCCAGCAGTTTATTAGGGACAGGGGCGGACTATGGCTACACCTTC
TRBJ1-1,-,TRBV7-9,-,CASSFREGWTEAFF,TGTGCCAGCAGCTTCAGGGAGGGGTGGACTGAAGCTTTCTTT
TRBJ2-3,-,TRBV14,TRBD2,CASSQGLLAGVAPQYF,TGTGCCAGCAGCCAAGGTTTACTAGCGGGCGTTGCCCCCCAGTATTTT
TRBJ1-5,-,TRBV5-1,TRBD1,CASSLEGTGNQPQHF,TGCGCCAGCAGCTTGGAAGGGACAGGGAATCAGCCCCAGCATTTT